One and the same sample provided the 4 T cell receptor beta chains below, sequenced in a study of blood T cell repertoires in COVID-19. Some clones are missing from TCRdb's copy, which holds only in-frame ones; the method was immunoSEQ multiplex PCR. The table records a few hundred thousand clones, 80% to 90% of them present only once. The sample consisted of peripheral blood. These receptors were collected from a woman aged 25 to 45 with COVID-19, enrolled during active disease.

This clone was observed once. The genes are TRBV7-3 and TRBJ1-2, with TRBD1 matching over 11 bases. Germline loops: CDR1 SGHTA, CDR2 FQGTGA. With 5 bases clipped from V and 6 bases from J, the junction kept 5 bases outside the gene matches. CDR3 length: 14 amino acids. The DNA of the CDR3 is TGTGCCAGCAGCCTCACGGACAGGGGGCATGGCTACACCTTC. Its translation: CASSLTDRGHGYTF.

The gene calls are TRBV11-2 and TRBJ2-3; 8 bases are a match to TRBD2. Germline V gene data show CDR1 as SGHAT and CDR2 as FQNNGV. The CDR3 is 14 residues long. Losses at the gene ends were 4 bases for V and 6 bases for J; bases not matched to a gene: 6. As DNA, the CDR3 is TGTGCCAGCAGCTCGGGACCGGGAGGGGATACGCAGTATTTT. Translating gives CASSSGPGGDTQYF.

This clone was detected only once. V gene TRBV27 combines with J gene TRBJ1-1; 9 bases fit TRBD1. The CDR3 sequence is 16 residues long. V was pared by 6 bases and J by 5 bases, with 13 bases of the junction left unmatched. CDR1 MNHEY and CDR2 SMNVEV come from the germline V gene (reference sequence). CDR3 bases: TGTGCCAGCAGCCTTACTACAGGGGGCGTTGGGACTGAAGCTTTCTTT. Its translation: CASSLTTGGVGTEAFF.

In the case of this clone: Germline and junction disagree at one end, which may indicate a read error. The rearrangement links TRBV7-9 to TRBJ1-2, with 8 bases identical to TRBD1. The CDR3 has 15 residues. Germline CDR1 SEHNR, CDR2 FQNEAQ (reference sequence). The CDR3 region has the DNA TGTGCCAGCAGCTTAGAGGTGGGACAGGCAGTTTCCCACCGTTTC. It is translated as CASSLEVGQAVSHRF.